This TCR beta chain stems from a study of cytomegalovirus exposure and HLA in healthy donors. Germline CDR1 LNHNV, CDR2 YYDKDF (reference sequence). Trimming took 5 bases from V and 4 from J; bases not matched to a gene: 13. The CDR3 loop spans 16 amino acids. Concerning this clone: Its target is unknown. The sample has other DNA sequences that encode this CDR3 too.

Primers for the PCR totalled 60 Vbeta and 13 Jbeta. Assay: immunoSEQ multiplex PCR; the TCRdb copy retains only in-frame clones and omits some. There are around 210,000 clones in the sample; more than 70% occur only once, and roughly 0.45% lies in the top ten. Study-level points and caveats: A missense variant in DCLRE1C was later tied to TCR beta V- and J-gene trimming.

The receptor's source is a boy between 5 and 17 years old in good health and CMV-seronegative. The material sequenced was PBMCs. V is TRBV15 and J is TRBJ2-7, with 8 positions matching TRBD1. CDR3 bases: TGTGCCACCAGCCGAGGGACAGGCGACAGGGGTTACGAGCAGTACTTC. This codes for CATSRGTGDRGYEQYF.